Below, 19 T cell receptor beta chains from the same sample are listed, as sequenced in a study of T-cell reconstitution after alpha-beta-depleted transplantation in children. Researchers prepared the TCRbeta library using unique molecular identifiers, the study reports. TCRdb independently ran MiXCR on the PCR reads; one entry per CDR3 protein. The data show 90,000 to 100,000 distinct CDR3 sequences, with roughly an eighth seen just once and approximately 13% held by the top ten. The source material was PBMCs from the stem cell graft donor, sampled from the stem cell graft. The receptors were sampled from a human donor who donated a stem cell graft to a child with inherited bone marrow failure.

This clonotype showed up many times. The V call is TRBV20-1, the J call TRBJ2-7, with 8 bases that match TRBD1. Germline V gives CDR1 DFQATT, CDR2 SNEGSKA (reference sequence). After removal of 3 bases from V and 6 bases from J, the junction contained 7 bases not matched to a gene. There are 13 residues in the CDR3. The CDR3 here is CSASTGQGLEQYF. CDR3 bases: TGCAGTGCTAGCACTGGACAGGGTCTCGAGCAGTACTTC.

The chain joins TRBV11-2 to TRBJ1-1; D is possibly TRBD1 (5 bases). The CDR3 loop spans 18 amino acids. Per the germline V gene, CDR1 is SGHAT and CDR2 is FQNNGV. V was shortened by 7 bases and J by 4 bases, with 28 bases between the two germline ends. This chain's CDR3 is CASTFLNGAGVAGTEAFF. The CDR3 coding sequence is TGTGCCAGCACCTTCCTAAATGGGGCGGGAGTCGCCGGCACTGAAGCTTTCTTT. Filled out from reference TRBV11-2 and TRBJ1-1, the complete variable domain reads EAGVAQSPRYKIIEKRQSVAFWCNPISGHATLYWYQQILGQGPKLLIQFQNNGVVDDSQLPKDRFSAERLKGVDSTLKIQPAKLEDSAVYLCASTFLNGAGVAGTEAFFGQGTRLTVV.

The sample holds many counts of this clonotype. This chain joins TRBV7-8 and TRBJ2-7, with 8 bases identical to TRBD2. The V segment lost 5 bases and the J segment 0 bases; nucleotides outside the gene matches: 6. Germline CDR1 SGHVS, CDR2 FQNEAQ. This CDR3 has 15 residues. The CDR3 DNA sequence: TGTGCCAGCAGCGCCCTTCTAGCGGGCTCCTACGAGCAGTACTTC. It encodes CASSALLAGSYEQYF.

At least ten counts were recorded for this clonotype. This sequence joins TRBV10-3 and TRBJ2-3, with D possibly being TRBD2 (5 bases). CDR1 and CDR2 from the germline V gene are ENHRY and SYGVKD. This CDR3 is 14 amino acids long. Trimming removed 9 bases from V and 2 bases from J, with 15 bases in between. The chain's CDR3 is CAMGSGWNTDTQYF. Written as DNA, the CDR3 is TGTGCCATGGGGAGCGGTTGGAACACAGATACGCAGTATTTT.

This rearrangement joins TRBV5-1 to TRBJ2-4, with 9 bases matching TRBD2. CDR3 length: 14 residues. The V and J ends lost 4 bases and 8 bases, in that order; junction bases with no gene match: 7. Germline loops: CDR1 SGHRS, CDR2 YFSETQ. CDR3 DNA: TGCGCCAGCAGCGAAGGACTAGCGTCGGACATTCAGTACTTC. This encodes CASSEGLASDIQYF.

This clonotype showed up many times. The CDR3 DNA follows: TGTGCCAGCTCACCAACCTCTAGAGACACCGGGGAGCTGTTTTTT. Translated, it gives CASSPTSRDTGELFF. The chain combines TRBV18 with TRBJ2-2; D remains ambiguous. The germline gives CDR1 KGHSH, CDR2 LQKENI. V was trimmed by 2 bases and J by 3 bases, leaving 10 bases between them. This CDR3 contains 15 residues.

J is TRBJ2-7 and V is TRBV29-1; 10 positions agree with TRBD1. V shed 6 bases and J 4 bases; nucleotides not matched to a gene: 6. This CDR3 spans 13 amino acids. CDR1 is SQVTM and CDR2 is ANQGSEA in the germline V gene. CDR3 loop: CSVRQGASYEQYF. The CDR3 bases are TGCAGCGTACGACAGGGGGCCTCGTACGAGCAGTACTTC.

CDR3 sequence (DNA): TGTGCCAGCAGCTTGGCCGACAGGTTGAGCTCCTACAATGAGCAGTTCTTC. Protein product: CASSLADRLSSYNEQFF. The rearrangement uses TRBV5-6 and TRBJ2-1; perhaps TRBD1 as D (6 bases). The CDR3 spans 17 residues. Trimming removed 0 bases from V and 0 bases from J, with 13 bases in between. Germline CDR1 reads SGHDT; CDR2 reads YYEEEE.

This clonotype appeared many times. J is TRBJ2-7 and V is TRBV20-1; 7 bases are a match to TRBD1. The CDR3 has 13 amino acids. Trimming at V came to 5 bases and at J to 0 bases, leaving 4 bases not matched to a gene. Germline-derived CDR1 and CDR2 are DFQATT and SNEGSKA (reference sequence). The CDR3: CSAGTGVSYEQYF. The CDR3 DNA is TGCAGTGCTGGTACAGGGGTCTCCTACGAGCAGTACTTC.

This clonotype appeared many times. V gene TRBV20-1 combines with J gene TRBJ1-4; 8 nucleotides match TRBD1. Trimming at V came to 0 bases and at J to 5 bases, leaving 5 bases not matched to a gene. CDR1 is DFQATT, CDR2 SNEGSKA, per germline (reference sequence). The CDR3 has 15 residues. The CDR3 sequence: CSARDRRQGNEKLFF. Here the CDR3 DNA reads TGCAGTGCTAGAGATCGGAGACAGGGGAATGAAAAACTGTTTTTT.

This clonotype was seen repeatedly, ten times or more. The chain combines TRBV7-2 with TRBJ2-5, with TRBD2 as a possible D gene (6 bases). Trimming cost V 2 bases and J 5 bases, with 15 bases left between them. CDR3 length: 15 residues. The germline V gene has CDR1 SGHTA and CDR2 FQGNSA. The CDR3 reads CASSLQPGESETQYF. CDR3 sequence (DNA): TGTGCCAGCAGCTTACAACCGGGAGAGAGTGAGACCCAGTACTTC.

The rearrangement uses TRBV11-1 and TRBJ2-3; the D is unclear. V shed 5 bases and J shed 12 bases, with 6 bases lying between them. Germline CDR1 is SGHAT and CDR2 is FQDESV (reference sequence). The CDR3 extends over 9 amino acids. The CDR3 DNA reads TGTGCCAGCAGCCCTATCCAGTATTTT. It codes for CASSPIQYF.

The chain is built from TRBV19 and TRBJ2-7; D tentatively fits TRBD1 or TRBD2 (8 bases each). The germline V gene encodes CDR1 LNHDA and CDR2 SQIVND (reference sequence). Trimming shortened V by 0 bases and J by 2 bases, and 26 bases separated the two germline ends. CDR3 length: 20 residues. CDR3: CASSIERDRPCGLATYEQYF. As DNA, the CDR3 is TGTGCCAGTAGTATAGAGCGGGACAGGCCTTGTGGACTAGCTACCTACGAGCAGTACTTC.

This clonotype showed up many times. The chain couples TRBV12-3 or TRBV12-4 to TRBJ1-3; TRBD1 matches at 7 bases. With V trimmed by 7 bases and J by 0 bases, 3 bases remained unmatched. The CDR3 runs to 14 residues. The CDR3 DNA sequence: TGTGCCAGCACCCCAGGGGGCTCTGGAAACACCATATATTTT. Protein product: CASTPGGSGNTIYF.

This clonotype was recorded a few times. The V and J genes are TRBV20-1 and TRBJ1-5; possibly TRBD1 for D (6 bases). Looked up from germline, CDR1 is DFQATT and CDR2 is SNEGSKA (reference sequence). V was trimmed by 3 bases and J by 7 bases, leaving 16 bases between them. CDR3 size: 14 residues. CDR3 sequence: CSASGGGPKQPQHF. In DNA form, the CDR3 reads TGCAGTGCTAGTGGGGGGGGCCCAAAACAGCCCCAGCATTTT.

There are many counts of this clonotype. The chain links TRBV27 to TRBJ1-6, with D hard to call. CDR3 length: 16 residues. The germline V gene has CDR1 MNHEY and CDR2 SMNVEV (reference sequence). Trimming shortened V by 1 base and J by 0 bases, and 7 bases separated the two germline ends. CDR3 region: CASSLYPSSYNSPLHF. The CDR3 DNA sequence: TGTGCCAGCAGTTTATATCCGAGCTCCTATAATTCACCCCTCCACTTT.

This clonotype was counted many times. The rearrangement joins TRBV28 to TRBJ2-1, with TRBD2 matching 7 bases. The CDR3 contains 15 residues. Germline V lookup: CDR1 MDHEN, CDR2 SYDVKM. Trimming took 7 bases from V and 3 from J; bases not matched to a gene: 9. CDR3 nucleotides: TGTGCCAGCAAAAATTGGGGGGGGGTCTACAATGAGCAGTTCTTC. Its translation is CASKNWGGVYNEQFF.

At least ten counts were recorded for this clonotype. The chain recombines TRBV2 with TRBJ1-2; D remains unclear. V lost 7 bases and J lost 4, with 10 bases in between. The CDR3 consists of 12 residues. CDR1 and CDR2 from the germline V gene are SNHLY and FYNNEI. Here the CDR3 DNA reads TGTGCCAGCAATCTTGGTCGCTATGGCTACACCTTC. It translates to CASNLGRYGYTF.

In its sample, this clonotype was seen many times. J is TRBJ2-2 and V is TRBV2; TRBD2 matches at 14 bases. This CDR3 contains 15 residues. V shed 6 bases, J shed 8 bases, and the junction held 5 bases outside the gene matches. Germline V gene sequence: CDR1 SNHLY, CDR2 FYNNEI. The DNA of the CDR3 is TGTGCCAGCAGAAGGACTAGCGGGAGGTCAGGGGAGCTGTTTTTT. Translated: CASRRTSGRSGELFF.